This TCR beta chain was documented in a study of breast tumors, draining lymph nodes, adjacent tissues. Study outcomes and limitations: The data were judged consistent with most tumor T cells coming from lymph node and expanding in tumor. Luminal-like breast cancer showed significantly greater tumor-nontumor repertoire similarity than basal-like breast cancer did. Compared with lymph nodes, tumors were less diverse; compared with nontumor tissue, more.

This clonotype was found many times. Its antigen is not known. TCRdb called the multiplex PCR reads again in MiXCR, with one record for every CDR3 protein. The repertoire includes more than 200,000 distinct CDR3 sequences, about 30% of them detected once, and 1.1% to 1.5% sits in the top ten. Samples came from axillary lymph nodes draining the breast cancer. Between the trimmed V and J ends, which lost 8 bases and 4 bases, there was a span of 15 bases. The CDR3 runs 13 residues. Germline assignment: CDR1 LNHDA and CDR2 SQIVND (reference sequence). The clonotype originates from a female donor with breast cancer. Some clones in this sample may be carry-over from other donors' samples. The specimen sequenced was axillary lymph node tissue. The genes are TRBV19 and TRBJ2-7; D is possibly TRBD1 or TRBD2 (5 bases each). The CDR3 DNA is TGTGCCAGTCGGCAGGGCGGGTCGTACGAGCAGTACTTC. This gives the protein CASRQGGSYEQYF.